This TCR beta chain emerged from a study of blood T cell repertoires in COVID-19 (dated by TCRdb to the early 2020s). Regarding the study in general: The collaborator samples originated in the United States, Italy and Spain and spanned the acute and convalescent phases of COVID-19. Sample metadata almost always included a de-identified subject ID, COVID-19 status, age in years and sex. Where available, HLA class I and class II types were obtained from metadata supplied by the sample provider rather than from assay-based typing. The dataset comprised deeply sampled blood TCRbeta repertoires from subjects exposed to, actively infected with, or recovered from COVID-19. The material from the prospective study consisted of cDNA or gDNA derived from T cells, B-cell-depleted T cells, or PBMCs. A freely available public database, intended as a resource for researchers studying the immune response to SARS-CoV-2, is where the repertoires were released. The samples were drawn from two sources: the first 160 participants of the ongoing ImmuneRACE study, and 1,000 to 1,500 subjects contributed by 6 global collaborators.

Collaborating institutions collected whole blood in K2EDTA tubes following their own protocols. For TCRbeta analysis, collaborator samples were shipped as frozen whole blood, as isolated PBMCs, or as DNA extracted from either sample type. Study-level results and caveats: How much clinical and demographic metadata was included differed by source and by participant, and the metadata was provided uncurated.

Inclusive of the bounding cysteine and phenylalanine, the CDR3 is 15 residues long. CDR3 DNA only is kept here, 45 bases in frame from base 1. CDR1 and CDR2 are drawn from the germline V gene: SGHTA, FQGNSA. Ends trimmed: V by 5 bases, J by 4 bases; bases unmatched to a gene: 8. TCRbeta CDR3 regions were amplified from genomic DNA using the immunoSEQ Assay, a bias-controlled multiplex PCR. The paper's data handling went like this. Within the assay, amplification of reference gene primers was used to estimate how many nucleated cells each sample contained. Sequence reads were collapsed and filtered to measure the absolute abundance of every unique TCRbeta CDR3 rearrangement. For each sample, productive Simpson clonality was calculated by taking the square root of Simpson's diversity index across productive rearrangements. The table comes from immuneACCESS by way of TCRdb, which keeps in-frame sequences with V and J called. Part of the clones is missing from these tables; in studies checked, under half for an unresolved V gene and the rest for unknown reasons. The DNA was the basis for D and trimming; V, J and clone size are from that table. This sample has some 260,000 clones in its table, and roughly 85% of those were observed once. Under 4% of the sample is in the top ten clones.

With respect to this clone: Its binding antigen is unknown. Per-nucleotide qualities are absent, and no much larger clonotype sits a single base away.

The receptor comes from a man between 18 and 29 years old with active or convalescent COVID-19. Source material: peripheral blood. The V and J genes are TRBV7-2 and TRBJ1-1, with TRBD1 matching 9 junction bases. The CDR3 region reads CASSRDRASGTEAFF. The nucleotide sequence reads TGTGCCAGCAGCAGGGACAGGGCGTCGGGCACTGAAGCTTTCTTT.